The 20 T cell receptor beta chains below all came from one sample that was sequenced in a study of shared T cell receptors in the human thymus. TCRdb keeps only in-frame clones here, not all; method: immunoSEQ multiplex PCR. The top ten hold about 0.0094% of the sample, which has over 650,000 clones, more than 70% seen once. In addition, the sample was reused for a study of human thymus T cells.

Sequences were obtained from thymocytes. The receptors shown here come from a boy under three years old with a congenital heart defect.

The chain employs TRBV6-1 and TRBJ2-7; 7 bases align to TRBD1. Germline values: CDR1 MNHNS, CDR2 SASEGT. This CDR3 has 14 amino acids. The V gene end was trimmed by 5 bases and the J gene end by 1 base; junction bases not matched to a gene: 5. In DNA, the CDR3 is TGTGCCAGCAGTAATCCGGGACAGTCCTACGAGCAGTACTTC. As protein: CASSNPGQSYEQYF.

CDR3 loop: CASSLSGPGNSEIAKNIQYF. The CDR3, as DNA: TGTGCCAGCAGTCTATCAGGACCGGGAAACTCTGAAATAGCCAAAAACATTCAGTACTTC. The chain links TRBV28 to TRBJ2-4, with D possibly TRBD2 on 5 matching bases. The CDR3 totals 20 residues. V was cut by 5 bases and J by 0 bases, with 26 bases left in between. CDR1 MDHEN and CDR2 SYDVKM come from the germline V gene. The complete variable domain, with remaining parts taken from reference TRBV28 and TRBJ2-4, reads DVKVTQSSRYLVKRTGEKVFLECVQDMDHENMFWYRQDPGLGLRLIYFSYDVKMKEKGDIPEGYSVSREKKERFSLILESASTNQTSMYLCASSLSGPGNSEIAKNIQYFGAGTRLSVL.

This chain uses TRBV5-8 with TRBJ1-5; a possible D gene is TRBD1 (5 bases). This CDR3 has 13 residues. V was cut by 3 bases and J by 7 bases, with 11 bases left in between. CDR1 is SGHTS and CDR2 is YDEGEE in the germline V gene. CDR3 protein: CASSYGGSQPQHF. Here the CDR3 DNA reads TGTGCCAGCAGCTACGGGGGGAGCCAGCCCCAGCATTTT.

J is TRBJ1-6 and V is TRBV28; D is possibly TRBD1 (5 bases). The CDR3 runs to 15 residues. The germline CDR1 and CDR2 sequences are MDHEN and SYDVKM. V lost 4 bases, J lost 4 bases, and 11 bases lay in between. The CDR3 sequence is CASSSGGNYNSPLHF. In DNA, the CDR3 is TGTGCCAGCAGTTCCGGGGGGAATTATAATTCACCCCTCCACTTT.

The chain links TRBV28 to TRBJ2-5; 7 bases are a match to TRBD1. The germline V gene encodes CDR1 MDHEN and CDR2 SYDVKM. The CDR3 runs 14 residues. V trimming: 6 bases; J trimming: 5 bases; junction bases outside the gene matches: 9. CDR3 sequence (DNA): TGTGCCAGCAGAAAGACAGGGCCAGGGGAGACCCAGTACTTC. Amino acid sequence: CASRKTGPGETQYF. Complete variable domain (other parts from reference TRBV28 and TRBJ2-5): DVKVTQSSRYLVKRTGEKVFLECVQDMDHENMFWYRQDPGLGLRLIYFSYDVKMKEKGDIPEGYSVSREKKERFSLILESASTNQTSMYLCASRKTGPGETQYFGPGTRLLVL.

The chain employs TRBV4-1 and TRBJ2-5, with D possibly matching TRBD1 (6 bases). CDR1 is MGHRA and CDR2 is YSYEKL in the germline V gene. The ends were cut back, 1 base at V and 1 base at J, with 16 bases in the middle. The CDR3 totals 17 residues. The CDR3 DNA is TGCGCCAGCAGCCAAGGCGCTGGTGGGGGCCTCCAAGAGACCCAGTACTTC. It translates to CASSQGAGGGLQETQYF.

The chain combines TRBV19 with TRBJ1-5, with 9 bases aligning to TRBD1. Germline V gives CDR1 LNHDA, CDR2 SQIVND (reference sequence). The CDR3 totals 16 residues. J gave up 3 bases and V 6 bases, and 9 bases lay outside the gene matches. CDR3 loop: CASRMKGQGPNQPQHF. In nucleotides, the CDR3 is TGTGCCAGTAGGATGAAGGGACAGGGCCCCAATCAGCCCCAGCATTTT. Full variable domain (missing parts from reference TRBV19 and TRBJ1-5): DGGITQSPKYLFRKEGQNVTLSCEQNLNHDAMYWYRQDPGQGLRLIYYSQIVNDFQKGDIAEGYSVSREKKESFPLTVTSAQKNPTAFYLCASRMKGQGPNQPQHFGDGTRLSIL.

The CDR3 DNA sequence: TGTGCCAGCTTGGACAGTAACACCGGGGAGCTGTTTTTT. Its protein is CASLDSNTGELFF. The V call is TRBV6-4, the J call TRBJ2-2, with D possibly TRBD1 on 6 matching bases. Germline lookup yields CDR1 MRHNA and CDR2 SNTAGT. The germline V and J ends were trimmed by 8 bases and 2 bases, with 9 bases remaining between them. There are 13 residues in the CDR3.

This clone was counted once. The chain recombines TRBV4-3 with TRBJ2-3; TRBD2 is a possible D gene (6 bases). The CDR3 contains 15 residues. Germline CDR1 and CDR2: LGHNA and YSLEER. Trimming shortened V by 0 bases and J by 4 bases, and 11 bases separated the two germline ends. The CDR3 here is CASSQEVTRPDTQYF. As DNA, the CDR3 is TGCGCCAGCAGCCAAGAGGTGACTAGACCAGATACGCAGTATTTT.

The chain combines TRBV2 with TRBJ2-7; TRBD1 might be the D (5 bases). Trimming took off 0 bases at V and 2 bases at J, with 17 bases between the two ends. Germline lookup yields CDR1 SNHLY and CDR2 FYNNEI. The CDR3 runs 17 residues. CDR3 region: CASSEALFPGRPYEQYF. The CDR3 DNA is TGTGCCAGCAGTGAAGCGCTTTTCCCAGGGCGACCCTACGAGCAGTACTTC. Looking up the rest from reference TRBV2 and TRBJ2-7 gives the full variable domain: EPEVTQTPSHQVTQMGQEVILRCVPISNHLYFYWYRQILGQKVEFLVSFYNNEISEKSEIFDDQFSVERPDGSNFTLKIRSTKLEDSAMYFCASSEALFPGRPYEQYFGPGTRLTVT.

The chain uses TRBV6-5 and TRBJ1-1; possible D gene TRBD1, 5 bases. The CDR3 has 13 amino acids. Trimming pared 6 bases from V and 8 bases from J, leaving 16 bases between. CDR1 is MNHEY, CDR2 SVGAGI, per germline. This CDR3 is CASSHRRQEEAFF. The CDR3, as DNA: TGTGCCAGCAGCCACAGGCGGCAGGAGGAAGCTTTCTTT.

This sequence joins TRBV6-7 and TRBJ2-7; TRBD1 matches at 9 bases. TRBV6-7 is an ORF for which the function is uncertain. The J segment lost 7 bases and the V segment lost 8 bases, leaving 9 bases of the junction unmatched. The length of the CDR3 is 13 residues. This CDR3 reads CASVTGTGREQYF. As DNA, the CDR3 is TGTGCCAGCGTCACCGGGACAGGGAGAGAGCAGTACTTC.

J is TRBJ2-7 and V is TRBV28; 7 positions match TRBD1. Germline CDR1 MDHEN, CDR2 SYDVKM. CDR3 length: 15 residues. The ends lost 6 bases at V and 5 bases at J; junction bases unmatched: 13. The CDR3 nucleotides are TGTGCCAGCAGCCGGAGACAGGGTAGTTTCGACGAGCAGTACTTC. Translating gives CASSRRQGSFDEQYF.

This rearrangement joins TRBV28 to TRBJ2-7; no clear D gene. Germline V gene lookup returns CDR1 MDHEN and CDR2 SYDVKM. CDR3 length: 12 amino acids. Trimming pared 5 bases from V and 3 bases from J, leaving 8 bases between. As DNA, the CDR3 is TGTGCCAGCAGTGGCGGAGTCTACGAGCAGTACTTC. It yields the protein CASSGGVYEQYF. The full variable domain, its missing parts supplied by reference TRBV28 and TRBJ2-7, is DVKVTQSSRYLVKRTGEKVFLECVQDMDHENMFWYRQDPGLGLRLIYFSYDVKMKEKGDIPEGYSVSREKKERFSLILESASTNQTSMYLCASSGGVYEQYFGPGTRLTVT.

This chain connects TRBV5-1 to TRBJ2-1; maybe TRBD2 (6 bases). Germline CDR1 SGHRS, CDR2 YFSETQ. The CDR3 has 13 residues. Trimming took 3 bases from V and 9 from J, leaving 13 bases between them. The CDR3 here is CASSSPAGSEQFF. The CDR3 DNA follows: TGCGCCAGCAGCTCGCCCGCGGGGAGTGAGCAGTTCTTC. Variable domain in full (rest from reference TRBV5-1 and TRBJ2-1): KAGVTQTPRYLIKTRGQQVTLSCSPISGHRSVSWYQQTPGQGLQFLFEYFSETQRNKGNFPGRFSGRQFSNSRSEMNVSTLELGDSALYLCASSSPAGSEQFFGPGTRLTVL.

A remark on this clone: Other DNA sequences in this sample translate to the same CDR3. V usage is TRBV9 and J usage is TRBJ2-7; 9 bases fit TRBD2. J was trimmed by 6 bases and V by 1 base; bases with no gene match: 5. The CDR3 spans 14 residues. The germline gives CDR1 SGDLS, CDR2 YYNGEE. The chain's CDR3 is CASSVLAGSREQYF. The CDR3 DNA follows: TGTGCCAGCAGCGTACTAGCGGGGTCTCGCGAGCAGTACTTC.

V usage is TRBV4-1 and J usage is TRBJ1-5, with D possibly being TRBD1 (6 bases). The CDR3 length is 16 residues. The V gene lost 5 bases and the J gene lost 1 base, with 15 bases spanning the gap. Germline CDR1 and CDR2: MGHRA and YSYEKL. CDR3 bases: TGCGCCAGCAGCTCGGCATGGGGGCCCAGCAATCAGCCCCAGCATTTT. It specifies CASSSAWGPSNQPQHF.

Points on this clone: The same CDR3 arises from other DNA sequences in this sample as well. The CDR3 sequence: CASSYSQGSNSPLHF. As DNA, the CDR3 is TGTGCCAGCAGTTACTCTCAGGGGTCCAATTCACCCCTCCACTTT. This rearrangement joins TRBV6-5 to TRBJ1-6; a weak D match, TRBD1 (6 bases). Germline-derived CDR1 and CDR2 are MNHEY and SVGAGI. The CDR3 is 15 amino acids. V was cut by 0 bases and J by 7 bases, with 10 bases left in between.

The chain uses TRBV5-8 and TRBJ2-7; 8 bases line up with TRBD1. J gave up 3 bases and V 3 bases, and 8 bases lay outside the gene matches. CDR3 length: 15 residues. Germline V gives CDR1 SGHTS, CDR2 YDEGEE. The CDR3 bases are TGTGCCAGCAGCTCCGAATGGACAGGGAACTACGAGCAGTACTTC. Its protein product is CASSSEWTGNYEQYF.

This clone was seen a single time. The chain employs TRBV9 and TRBJ2-1; TRBD2 aligns across 9 bases. Germline CDR1 and CDR2: SGDLS and YYNGEE. The CDR3 is made up of 17 amino acids. Unmatched junction bases numbered 11, after V lost 1 base and J lost 6 bases. CDR3 sequence reads: CASSVNTPTSGSNEQFF. For the CDR3, the DNA is TGTGCCAGCAGCGTAAATACCCCCACTAGCGGGTCCAATGAGCAGTTCTTC.